This T cell receptor beta chain was observed in a study of shared clonotypes between healthy human individuals. The table came from immunoSEQ multiplex PCR; TCRdb's copy has only in-frame clones and leaves some out. The top ten hold 1% to 1.5% of the sample, which has roughly 2,000,000 clones, just under 95% seen once. Positive CCR7 selection of CD45RO-negative cells yielded the naive CD8 cells, and terminally differentiated effector memory CD45RA+ cells were excluded. This CDR3 is 12 amino acids long. Per the germline V gene, CDR1 is SGHDN and CDR2 is FVKESK. Deletions cut 2 bases from V and 3 bases from J, with 5 bases between.

The sample consisted of naive CD8+ T cells sorted from blood. This receptor was obtained from a man in his late teens or twenties in good health. The chain has TRBV14 and TRBJ2-7; D call uncertain. The CDR3 is CASSQIFYEQYF. The DNA for the CDR3 is TGTGCCAGCAGCCAAATTTTCTACGAGCAGTACTTC.